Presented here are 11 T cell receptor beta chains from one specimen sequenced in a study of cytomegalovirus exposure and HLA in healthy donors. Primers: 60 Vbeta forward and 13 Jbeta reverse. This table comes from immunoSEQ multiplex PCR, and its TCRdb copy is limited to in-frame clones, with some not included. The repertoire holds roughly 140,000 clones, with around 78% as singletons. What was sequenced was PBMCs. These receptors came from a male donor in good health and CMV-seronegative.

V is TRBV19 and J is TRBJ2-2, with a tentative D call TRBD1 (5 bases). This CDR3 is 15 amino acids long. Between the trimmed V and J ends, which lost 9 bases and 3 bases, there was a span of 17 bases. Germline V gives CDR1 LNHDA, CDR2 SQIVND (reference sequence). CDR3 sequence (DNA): TGTGCCAGCCTTAGCTTTGACAGATACACCGGGGAGCTGTTTTTT. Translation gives CASLSFDRYTGELFF.

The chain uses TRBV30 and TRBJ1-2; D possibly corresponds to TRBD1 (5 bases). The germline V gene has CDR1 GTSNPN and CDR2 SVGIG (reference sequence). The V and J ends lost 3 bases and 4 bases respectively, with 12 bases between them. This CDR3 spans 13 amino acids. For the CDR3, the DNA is TGTGCCTGGAGAGCAGGGCGAAGCTATGGCTACACCTTC. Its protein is CAWRAGRSYGYTF.

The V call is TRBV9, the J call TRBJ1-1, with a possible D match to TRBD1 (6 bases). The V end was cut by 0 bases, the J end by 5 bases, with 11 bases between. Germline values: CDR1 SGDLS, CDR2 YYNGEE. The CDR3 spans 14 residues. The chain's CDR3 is CASSVEGEVTEAFF. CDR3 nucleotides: TGTGCCAGCAGCGTAGAGGGGGAAGTGACTGAAGCTTTCTTT. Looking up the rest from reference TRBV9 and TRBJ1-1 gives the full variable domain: DSGVTQTPKHLITATGQRVTLRCSPRSGDLSVYWYQQSLDQGLQFLIQYYNGEERAKGNILERFSAQQFPDLHSELNLSSLELGDSALYFCASSVEGEVTEAFFGQGTRLTVV.

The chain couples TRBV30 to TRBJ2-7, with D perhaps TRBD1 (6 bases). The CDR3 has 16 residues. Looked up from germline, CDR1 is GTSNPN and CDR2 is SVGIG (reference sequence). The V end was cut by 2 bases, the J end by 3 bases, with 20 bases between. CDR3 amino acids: CAWSPQTGTLIYEQYF. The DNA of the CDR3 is TGTGCCTGGAGTCCTCAAACCGGGACACTTATCTACGAGCAGTACTTC.

CDR3 in DNA: TGTGCCATCAGTGAGCCCCCTGGGGGGACGGAGACCCAGTACTTC. Translating gives CAISEPPGGTETQYF. This sequence joins TRBV10-3 and TRBJ2-5, with TRBD2 as a possible D gene (6 bases). The germline V gene has CDR1 ENHRY and CDR2 SYGVKD. Trimming shortened V by 2 bases and J by 5 bases, and 15 bases separated the two germline ends. CDR3 length equals 15 residues.

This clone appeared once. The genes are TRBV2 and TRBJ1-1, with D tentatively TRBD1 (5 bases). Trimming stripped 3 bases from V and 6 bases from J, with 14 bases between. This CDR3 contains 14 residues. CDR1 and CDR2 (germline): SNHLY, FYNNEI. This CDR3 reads CASSEARGIAEAFF. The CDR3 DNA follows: TGTGCCAGCAGTGAGGCACGGGGGATCGCTGAAGCTTTCTTT.

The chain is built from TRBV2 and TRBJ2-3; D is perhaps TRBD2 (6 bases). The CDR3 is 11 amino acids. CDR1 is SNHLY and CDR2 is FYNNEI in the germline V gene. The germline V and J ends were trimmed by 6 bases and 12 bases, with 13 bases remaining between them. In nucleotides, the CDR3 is TGTGCCAGCAGCGTACTAGCTAGCCAGTATTTT. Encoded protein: CASSVLASQYF.

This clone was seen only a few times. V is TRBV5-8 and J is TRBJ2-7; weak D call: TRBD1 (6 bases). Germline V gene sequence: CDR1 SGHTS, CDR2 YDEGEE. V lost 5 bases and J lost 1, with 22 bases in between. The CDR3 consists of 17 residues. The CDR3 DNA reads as TGTGCCAGCAGTCTTTACCGGGACACTGAGACATCCTACGAGCAGTACTTC. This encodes CASSLYRDTETSYEQYF.

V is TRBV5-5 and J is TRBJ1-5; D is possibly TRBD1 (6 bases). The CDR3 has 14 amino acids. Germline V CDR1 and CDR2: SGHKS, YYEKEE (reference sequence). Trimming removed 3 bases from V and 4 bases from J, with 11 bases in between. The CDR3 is CASSWGQLNQPQHF. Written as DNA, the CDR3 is TGTGCCAGCAGCTGGGGGCAATTGAATCAGCCCCAGCATTTT.

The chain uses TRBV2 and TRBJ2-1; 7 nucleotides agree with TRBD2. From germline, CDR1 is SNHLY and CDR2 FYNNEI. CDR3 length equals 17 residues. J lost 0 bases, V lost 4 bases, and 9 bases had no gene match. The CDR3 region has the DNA TGTGCCAGCAGTGGGGTGGGGCGGGGGAGCTCCTACAATGAGCAGTTCTTC. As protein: CASSGVGRGSSYNEQFF.

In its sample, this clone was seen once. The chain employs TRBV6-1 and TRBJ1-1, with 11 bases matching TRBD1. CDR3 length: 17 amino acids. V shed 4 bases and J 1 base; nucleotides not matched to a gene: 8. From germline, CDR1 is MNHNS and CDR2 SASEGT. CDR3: CASSVRTGGWQNTEAFF. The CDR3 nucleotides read TGTGCCAGCAGTGTTCGGACAGGGGGCTGGCAGAACACTGAAGCTTTCTTT.